These 10 T cell receptor beta chains came from one sample sequenced in a study of T cell repertoires in cytomegalovirus infection. Using its own MiXCR run on the reads, TCRdb lists one record per CDR3 protein. Seen here are a few hundred thousand distinct CDR3 sequences, about 29% observed once, and the top ten hold 20%. Antigens for these TCRs are unknown. The sample was cultured PBMCs, taken from culture after CMV antigen stimulation. These receptors originate from a human donor in good health (CMV status not recorded). Some clones in this sample may be carry-over from other donors' samples.

Ten or more counts support this clonotype. The chain links TRBV7-8 to TRBJ2-4, with D perhaps assigned TRBD1 or TRBD2 (5 bases each). The CDR3 consists of 16 residues. The germline V gene encodes CDR1 SGHVS and CDR2 FQNEAQ. The V and J ends lost 2 bases and 1 base respectively, with 12 bases between them. The CDR3 DNA is TGTGCCAGCAGCTTACTTAGGTGGGGGGCCAAAAACATTCAGTACTTC. This codes for CASSLLRWGAKNIQYF. The whole variable domain, remainder taken from reference TRBV7-8 and TRBJ2-4, is GAGVSQSPRYKVAKRGQDVALRCDPISGHVSLFWYQQALGQGPEFLTYFQNEAQLDKSGLPSDRFFAERPEGSVSTLKIQRTQQEDSAVYLCASSLLRWGAKNIQYFGAGTRLSVL.

The chain has TRBV12-3 or TRBV12-4 and TRBJ1-5; D is ambiguous. The CDR3 sequence is 13 residues long. Trimming shortened V by 6 bases and J by 3 bases, and 9 bases separated the two germline ends. CDR3 protein: CASRSLTNQPQHF. The CDR3 region has the DNA TGTGCCAGCAGATCCTTAACCAATCAGCCCCAGCATTTT.

This clonotype showed up many times. This chain uses TRBV7-2 with TRBJ1-1; 9 nucleotides agree with TRBD1. V gave up 5 bases and J gave up 1 base; unmatched junction bases: 8. CDR3 size: 16 residues. Germline V gives CDR1 SGHTA, CDR2 FQGNSA. The CDR3 sequence is CASSPRTGEPNTEAFF. The DNA of the CDR3 is TGTGCCAGCAGCCCACGGACAGGGGAACCGAACACTGAAGCTTTCTTT. The full variable domain, with the rest looked up from reference TRBV7-2 and TRBJ1-1, is GAGVSQSPSNKVTEKGKDVELRCDPISGHTALYWYRQSLGQGLEFLIYFQGNSAPDKSGLPSDRFSAERTGGSVSTLTIQRTQQEDSAVYLCASSPRTGEPNTEAFFGQGTRLTVV.

DNA of the CDR3: TGTGCCGGACCAAATGGGAAGGGGGATGGCTACACCTTC. Translated: CAGPNGKGDGYTF. This chain connects TRBV7-9 to TRBJ1-2; possible D gene TRBD1, 6 bases. CDR1 and CDR2 from the germline V gene are SEHNR and FQNEAQ (reference sequence). This CDR3 spans 13 amino acids. Trimming took 11 bases from V and 6 from J, leaving 19 bases between them.

The chain links TRBV29-1 to TRBJ2-5; TRBD1 matches at 8 bases. CDR1 is SQVTM, CDR2 ANQGSEA, per germline. The CDR3 runs 13 residues. Trimming at V came to 6 bases and at J to 3 bases, leaving 6 bases not matched to a gene. Here the CDR3 DNA reads TGCAGCGTAAGGACAGGGCTAGAAGAGACCCAGTACTTC. Translating gives CSVRTGLEETQYF.

This clonotype was found a few times. The rearrangement links TRBV6-1 to TRBJ2-3, with 7 nucleotides matching TRBD2. J gave up 6 bases and V 1 base, and 7 bases lay outside the gene matches. The CDR3 runs to 15 residues. Per the germline V gene, CDR1 is MNHNS and CDR2 is SASEGT. CDR3 DNA: TGTGCCAGCAGTGAAGTGGCAGGGACTAAGGATACGCAGTATTTT. Translating it yields CASSEVAGTKDTQYF.

This chain links TRBV10-3 with TRBJ2-7; D may be TRBD2 (6 bases). Trimming shortened V by 4 bases and J by 6 bases, and 10 bases separated the two germline ends. The germline V gene encodes CDR1 ENHRY and CDR2 SYGVKD. This CDR3 comprises 12 residues. This chain's CDR3 is CAISGSSAEQYF. Here the CDR3 DNA reads TGTGCCATCAGTGGATCTAGCGCCGAGCAGTACTTC.

The chain recombines TRBV5-3 with TRBJ2-1, with 8 bases lining up with TRBD2. TRBV5-3 carries the ORF label, with uncertain function. CDR3 length: 14 amino acids. J lost 3 bases, V lost 9 bases, and 8 bases had no gene match. CDR3 DNA sequence: TGTGCCACGGCAACTAGCGGACTCTACAATGAGCAGTTCTTC. Protein: CATATSGLYNEQFF.

V gene TRBV5-1 combines with J gene TRBJ2-7; TRBD2 agrees at 9 bases. J lost 4 bases, V lost 4 bases, and 12 bases had no gene match. CDR1 and CDR2 (germline): SGHRS, YFSETQ. The CDR3 has 16 residues. The CDR3: CASSPLGSGSRYEQYF. The CDR3 DNA follows: TGCGCCAGCAGCCCGCTGGGTAGCGGGAGTCGTTACGAGCAGTACTTC.

The gene calls are TRBV18 and TRBJ1-6, with 10 bases that match TRBD1. Germline-derived CDR1 and CDR2 are KGHSH and LQKENI. Trimming at V came to 3 bases and at J to 7 bases, leaving 3 bases not matched to a gene. This CDR3 is 15 amino acids long. CDR3 amino acids: CASSPGQGSNSPLHF. CDR3 nucleotides: TGTGCCAGCTCACCGGGACAGGGGAGCAATTCACCCCTCCACTTT.